This passage covers 9 T cell receptor beta chains from one sample sequenced in a study of T cells after posttransplantation cyclophosphamide. TCRdb's copy holds only in-frame clones and misses some; the assay was immunoSEQ multiplex PCR. Of approximately 32,000 clones listed, about 90% are singletons. The material sequenced was PBMCs. These TCRs come from a woman between 40 and 55 years old with a blood cancer, CMV-positive, and with a related stem cell donor.

The chain links TRBV28 to TRBJ1-2, with D possibly TRBD1 on 6 matching bases. Trimming cost V 6 bases and J 4 bases, with 15 bases left between them. This CDR3 contains 14 residues. The germline V gene encodes CDR1 MDHEN and CDR2 SYDVKM. For the CDR3, the DNA is TGTGCCAGCAGGGTCGTTGGACAGACCTATGGCTACACCTTC. It yields the protein CASRVVGQTYGYTF.

The chain carries TRBV5-4 and TRBJ2-7; perhaps TRBD2 as D (5 bases). Per germline, CDR1 SGHNT and CDR2 YYREEE (reference sequence). The CDR3 length is 15 residues. The germline V and J ends were trimmed by 3 bases and 7 bases, with 20 bases remaining between them. The CDR3, as DNA: TGTGCCAGCAGCTCCCAGACGGGAAAATCGGGGGAGCAGTACTTC. Translated: CASSSQTGKSGEQYF.

The chain recombines TRBV7-2 with TRBJ2-1, with TRBD1 as a possible D gene (6 bases). Germline V gives CDR1 SGHTA, CDR2 FQGNSA. Trimming took off 5 bases at V and 9 bases at J, with 23 bases between the two ends. CDR3 size: 16 residues. The CDR3, as DNA: TGTGCCAGCAGCCGAGTAGAACTTTTGACAGGCTTTGAGCAGTTCTTC. Protein: CASSRVELLTGFEQFF.

The rearrangement links TRBV27 to TRBJ2-1, with TRBD2 identical over 13 bases. Germline trimming cut 1 base from V and 8 bases from J; bases unmatched to any gene: 5. CDR3 length equals 16 residues. The germline gives CDR1 MNHEY, CDR2 SMNVEV (reference sequence). The chain's CDR3 is CASSLYTSGGAHEQFF. The DNA of the CDR3 is TGTGCCAGCAGTTTATACACTAGCGGGGGGGCCCATGAGCAGTTCTTC.

This clone appeared once. The chain combines TRBV9 with TRBJ1-3; D gene uncertain. The length of the CDR3 is 15 residues. The germline V gene has CDR1 SGDLS and CDR2 YYNGEE. V was cut by 1 base and J by 0 bases, with 8 bases left in between. The CDR3 DNA is TGTGCCAGCAGCGTAAACGGGGACTCTGGAAACACCATATATTTT. This gives the protein CASSVNGDSGNTIYF.

This sequence joins TRBV7-2 and TRBJ2-1; 7 bases agree with TRBD2. Trimming cost V 8 bases and J 2 bases; bases outside gene matches: 9. Germline V gene sequence: CDR1 SGHTA, CDR2 FQGNSA. CDR3 size: 15 residues. The CDR3 protein is CASLLWGGTYNEQFF. Here the CDR3 DNA reads TGTGCCAGCCTCCTGTGGGGGGGAACCTACAATGAGCAGTTCTTC.

The V gene is TRBV5-5, the J gene TRBJ2-7; D may be TRBD1 (6 bases). V was shortened by 4 bases and J by 0 bases, with 11 bases between the two germline ends. In germline, CDR1 is SGHKS, CDR2 YYEKEE (reference sequence). The CDR3 extends over 14 amino acids. CDR3 sequence (DNA): TGTGCCAGCAGCCAGTGGGACACCTCCTACGAGCAGTACTTC. Its protein product is CASSQWDTSYEQYF.

This clone has just a few counts. An end of the junction does not agree with germline; a read error may underlie this. In DNA, the CDR3 is TGTGCCAGCAGTCCCACTCTCTTT. Amino acids: CASSPTLF. This chain connects TRBV2 to TRBJ1-1; no firm D call. CDR1 and CDR2 (germline): SNHLY, FYNNEI. This CDR3 region has 8 residues.

The chain couples TRBV6-6 to TRBJ2-4; the D is unclear. The germline CDR1 and CDR2 sequences are MNHNY and SVGAGI (reference sequence). V lost 4 bases, J lost 1 base, and 5 bases lay in between. This CDR3 has 13 amino acids. This CDR3 reads CASSSAAKNIQYF. In DNA, the CDR3 is TGTGCCAGCAGTTCTGCGGCCAAAAACATTCAGTACTTC.